This TCR beta chain appears in the sequencing data of a study of neoadjuvant nivolumab and ipilimumab in lung cancer (dated by TCRdb to about 2020). For the study in its entirety: Intravenous nivolumab was dosed at 3 mg/kg on days 1, 15 and 29, and in the combination arm ipilimumab 1 mg/kg was added on day 1 only. For each study arm, the primary endpoint of the trial was the rate of major pathologic response (MPR) in the intention-to-treat population. A total of around 46 patients with operable NSCLC were treated in the trial, with around 23 randomized to nivolumab monotherapy and about 21 randomized to nivolumab plus ipilimumab. The study compared TCR repertoires in pretherapy (baseline) peripheral blood with TCR repertoires in tumors resected at surgery following neoadjuvant immune checkpoint blockade. Matched pretherapy and resected tumor pairs were analyzed for seven patients, of whom four received nivolumab and three received nivolumab plus ipilimumab. The paper as a whole reports these results and caveats: Pretherapy blood TCR richness correlated positively with richness in tumors resected after neoadjuvant therapy (Spearman R = 0.82). From pretherapy to surgery, increases in tumor T-cell richness and clonality were observed in three of three dual-therapy tumors but in only two of four nivolumab-treated tumors. A small number of samples was subjected to TCR sequencing. There was no significant correlation between TCR clonality and pathologic tumor regression, and just a single major-pathologic-response sample was available for the clonality-regression analysis. Resected tumors had greater TCR richness and clonality than tumor-adjacent uninvolved lung, and increases were observed in more dual-therapy-treated tumors.

To prepare the library, the immunoSEQ multiplex PCR assay was applied. In the original analysis: Repertoires were summarized in terms of richness and clonality, and significantly expanded and contracted clones between pre- and post-therapy samples were identified. The table comes from immuneACCESS by way of TCRdb, which keeps in-frame sequences with V and J called. Part of the clones is missing from these tables; in studies checked, under half for an unresolved V gene and the rest for unknown reasons. Clone size and V and J calls were adopted from that table, with D and trimming inferred from the DNA. This sample has 25,000 to 30,000 clones in its table, and about 70% of those were observed once. The ten largest clones take up approximately 18% of the sample. Reading the label with the study, this specimen's time point is: at surgical resection after neoadjuvant nivolumab +/- ipilimumab. Samples were obtained from the phase 2 randomized NEOSTAR trial, in which neoadjuvant nivolumab or nivolumab plus ipilimumab followed by surgery was tested in operable NSCLC.

Comments on this clone: It has no known antigen specificity. No base quality information exists; no much larger clone differs at one position.

The CDR3 contains 13 residues, cysteine and phenylalanine counted. The CDR3 DNA has 39 bases and is translated from base 1. V is reduced by 2 bases and J by 7 bases, leaving a spacing of 6 bases between them. Taken from the germline V gene, the CDR1 and CDR2 loops are MRHNA and SNTAGT. The specimen was tumor tissue, collected after neoadjuvant nivolumab, alone or with ipilimumab, at or shortly before surgery. The sequence links TRBV6-4 to TRBJ1-6; TRBD1 is possibly the D segment (6 matching bases). The source is an adult with non-small cell lung cancer. The sequenced DNA is TGTGCCAGCAGTGACGGGACAAATTCACCCCTCCACTTT. The encoded protein is CASSDGTNSPLHF.